This paragraph covers one T cell receptor beta chain sequence. Between the trimmed V and J ends, which lost 5 bases and 8 bases, there was a span of 6 bases. The germline gives CDR1 SEHNR, CDR2 FQNEAQ (reference sequence). The CDR3 sequence is 10 residues long. This sample stems from a study of regulatory dendritic cells for organ transplantation. TCRdb keeps only in-frame clones here, not all; method: immunoSEQ multiplex PCR. The sample carries fewer than 40,000 clones, about nine tenths recorded once. Sequenced: naive CD8+ T cells from blood. Subset reported: CD45RA+ naive T cells. This receptor was obtained from a human donor in good health. The chain joins TRBV7-9 to TRBJ1-2, with D hard to call. CDR3 nucleotide sequence: TGTGCCAGCAGCCAAGGGGGCTACACCTTC. This codes for CASSQGGYTF. The variable domain in full, with the rest retrieved from reference TRBV7-9 and TRBJ1-2, is DTGVSQNPRHKITKRGQNVTFRCDPISEHNRLYWYRQTLGQGPEFLTYFQNEAQLEKSRLLSDRFSAERPKGSFSTLEIQRTEQGDSAMYLCASSQGGYTFGSGTRLTVV.